The 23 T cell receptor beta chains below all came from one sample that was sequenced in a study of T cell repertoires in cytomegalovirus infection. MiXCR, run by TCRdb on the reads, gives a single entry per CDR3 protein. The sample includes some 590,000 distinct CDR3 sequences, around 40% seen only once; the top ten take around 48%. These receptors are not linked to any known antigen. The source was cultured PBMCs, collected from culture after CMV antigen stimulation. The receptors were sampled from a human donor in good health (CMV status not recorded). Some clones in this sample may be carry-over from other donors' samples.

The chain employs TRBV11-2 and TRBJ2-2, with 10 bases fitting TRBD2. The CDR3 runs to 18 residues. V lost 5 bases, J lost 6 bases, and 15 bases stayed unmatched. CDR1 SGHAT and CDR2 FQNNGV come from the germline V gene. This chain's CDR3 is CASSPLRSTGLASGELFF. The CDR3 region has the DNA TGTGCCAGCAGCCCCTTGAGATCCACGGGACTAGCGTCCGGGGAGCTGTTTTTT.

The rearrangement uses TRBV12-3 or TRBV12-4 and TRBJ1-6; tentative D call: TRBD1 (5 bases). V was trimmed by 3 bases and J by 5 bases, leaving 8 bases between them. This CDR3 contains 14 residues. DNA of the CDR3: TGTGCCAGCAGTTTGGCCAGGGATAATTCACCCCTCCACTTT. Translated: CASSLARDNSPLHF.

V and J are TRBV11-2 and TRBJ1-6; TRBD1 matches at 7 bases. The CDR3 totals 14 residues. Trimming cost V 6 bases and J 9 bases; bases outside gene matches: 8. Germline loops: CDR1 SGHAT, CDR2 FQNNGV. CDR3 sequence (DNA): TGTGCCAGCAGAAACAGGGGTCTCGGTTCACCCCTCCACTTT. Translated: CASRNRGLGSPLHF.

The rearrangement uses TRBV7-2 and TRBJ2-7, with TRBD2 matching 8 bases. Germline-derived CDR1 and CDR2 are SGHTA and FQGNSA. Unmatched junction bases numbered 5, after V lost 5 bases and J lost 2 bases. CDR3 length equals 14 residues. The CDR3 reads CASSRGGLAYEQYF. Written as DNA, the CDR3 is TGTGCCAGCAGCCGCGGGGGACTAGCCTACGAGCAGTACTTC.

The CDR3 DNA follows: TGTGCCAGCTCACCCGGGAGCGGTCGAGGGACAGGTGGAGAGACCCAGTACTTC. This translates into CASSPGSGRGTGGETQYF. The chain links TRBV18 to TRBJ2-5, with 8 bases fitting TRBD1. V gave up 3 bases and J gave up 4 bases; unmatched junction bases: 16. The length of the CDR3 is 18 residues. The germline gives CDR1 KGHSH, CDR2 LQKENI. Filled out from reference TRBV18 and TRBJ2-5, the complete variable domain reads NAGVMQNPRHLVRRRGQEARLRCSPMKGHSHVYWYRQLPEEGLKFMVYLQKENIIDESGMPKERFSAEFPKEGPSILRIQQVVRGDSAAYFCASSPGSGRGTGGETQYFGPGTRLLVL.

The chain has TRBV7-9 and TRBJ1-5, with D possibly being TRBD1 (5 bases). The CDR3 is 17 residues long. Germline V CDR1 and CDR2: SEHNR, FQNEAQ (reference sequence). Trimming shortened V by 1 base and J by 5 bases, and 18 bases separated the two germline ends. Written as DNA, the CDR3 is TGTGCCAGCAGCTTAGGGAATTCAGGGTACGAGGATCAGCCCCAGCATTTT. It specifies CASSLGNSGYEDQPQHF.

The CDR3 here is CASSENLANEQFF. In DNA form, the CDR3 reads TGTGCCAGCAGTGAAAATCTAGCCAATGAGCAGTTCTTC. This chain connects TRBV2 to TRBJ2-1, with D possibly TRBD2 on 5 matching bases. The CDR3 is made up of 13 amino acids. CDR1 is SNHLY and CDR2 is FYNNEI in the germline V gene. With 2 bases removed from V and 6 bases from J, the gap between germline ends came to 8 bases.

This chain connects TRBV28 to TRBJ2-1; 8 nucleotides match TRBD2. There are 15 residues in the CDR3. J lost 2 bases, V lost 5 bases, and 5 bases had no gene match. Looked up from germline, CDR1 is MDHEN and CDR2 is SYDVKM. The CDR3 nucleotides are TGTGCCAGCAGTCCGGGGGGGCGTCCCTACAATGAGCAGTTCTTC. This encodes CASSPGGRPYNEQFF. Full variable domain (remainder filled in from reference TRBV28 and TRBJ2-1): DVKVTQSSRYLVKRTGEKVFLECVQDMDHENMFWYRQDPGLGLRLIYFSYDVKMKEKGDIPEGYSVSREKKERFSLILESASTNQTSMYLCASSPGGRPYNEQFFGPGTRLTVL.

The sample holds a few counts of this clonotype. The chain employs TRBV7-2 and TRBJ1-5, with D perhaps TRBD1 (5 bases). The V gene's germline CDR1 is SGHTA and CDR2 FQGNSA. The V end was cut by 5 bases, the J end by 1 base, with 15 bases between. The CDR3 length is 16 residues. DNA of the CDR3: TGTGCCAGCAGCAAAACCGGGACGGGGAGCAATCAGCCCCAGCATTTT. It translates to CASSKTGTGSNQPQHF.

This sequence joins TRBV7-2 and TRBJ2-1; D is possibly TRBD2 (6 bases). There are 15 residues in the CDR3. V was cut by 0 bases and J by 8 bases, with 14 bases left in between. Germline CDR1 reads SGHTA; CDR2 reads FQGNSA. For the CDR3, the DNA is TGTGCCAGCAGCTTAGCGGGCCTAGCGATCGATGAGCAGTTCTTC. Its translation is CASSLAGLAIDEQFF.

The gene calls are TRBV19 and TRBJ1-2; D is ambiguous. The CDR3 contains 14 residues. The germline gives CDR1 LNHDA, CDR2 SQIVND (reference sequence). The germline V and J ends were trimmed by 5 bases and 4 bases, with 14 bases remaining between them. The CDR3 bases are TGTGCCAGTAGTCCTGGACGGAGCGGCTATGGCTACACCTTC. It yields the protein CASSPGRSGYGYTF.

This clonotype was detected a few times. The chain is built from TRBV7-2 and TRBJ1-4; TRBD1 might be the D (6 bases). The CDR3 extends over 14 amino acids. V was clipped by 5 bases and J by 1 base, with 8 bases between them. Per the germline V gene, CDR1 is SGHTA and CDR2 is FQGNSA. DNA of the CDR3: TGTGCCAGCAGCCGGGGACAAACTAATGAAAAACTGTTTTTT. Translation gives CASSRGQTNEKLFF.

This clonotype was counted once. The chain combines TRBV6-2 or TRBV6-3 with TRBJ1-2, with 7 bases fitting TRBD1. The germline V gene has CDR1 MNHEY and CDR2 SVGEGT. With V trimmed by 6 bases and J by 8 bases, 9 bases remained unmatched. This CDR3 region has 13 residues. The CDR3 region is CASSPTGIGGYTF. The CDR3 DNA reads TGTGCCAGCAGCCCGACAGGGATCGGCGGCTACACCTTC.

The rearrangement links TRBV6-8 to TRBJ2-1; TRBD2 matches at 7 bases. Germline V gene sequence: CDR1 MNHGY, CDR2 SAAAGT. The CDR3 length is 14 residues. V shed 6 bases and J 9 bases; nucleotides not matched to a gene: 11. CDR3 sequence (DNA): TGTGCCAGCAGCCCCCCGGGGGGATTTCGTGAGCAGTTCTTC. The encoded protein is CASSPPGGFREQFF.

The genes are TRBV2 and TRBJ1-4; no firm D call. The V and J ends lost 6 bases and 2 bases respectively, with 10 bases between them. Looked up from germline, CDR1 is SNHLY and CDR2 is FYNNEI. The CDR3 has 14 residues. The CDR3 loop is CASSPTRTNEKLFF. The CDR3 DNA is TGTGCCAGCAGCCCTACGAGGACTAATGAAAAACTGTTTTTT.

The genes are TRBV6-2 or TRBV6-3 and TRBJ2-1; 8 nucleotides align to TRBD2. After removal of 2 bases from V and 5 bases from J, the junction contained 14 bases not matched to a gene. Germline V gene data show CDR1 as MNHEY and CDR2 as SVGEGT. This CDR3 is built from 18 residues. DNA of the CDR3: TGTGCCAGCAGTTACGCCGACGGCCCTACTAGCGGAAACAATGAGCAGTTCTTC. This encodes CASSYADGPTSGNNEQFF.

The J gene is TRBJ2-7, the V gene TRBV7-6; 7 nucleotides line up with TRBD1. Germline CDR1 SGHVS, CDR2 FNYEAQ. Unmatched junction bases numbered 14, after V lost 5 bases and J lost 4 bases. This CDR3 spans 16 amino acids. Here the CDR3 DNA reads TGTGCCAGCAGCGCCCCAACAGGGGCCGGTTCTTACGAGCAGTACTTC. Protein: CASSAPTGAGSYEQYF.

The chain is built from TRBV5-1 and TRBJ2-1; the D call may be TRBD1 or TRBD2 (5 bases each). V was cut by 1 base and J by 2 bases, with 16 bases left in between. CDR1 and CDR2 from the germline V gene are SGHRS and YFSETQ. This CDR3 comprises 17 residues. The CDR3 protein is CASSLWGAAEPYNEQFF. The DNA for the CDR3 is TGCGCCAGCAGCTTGTGGGGCGCAGCGGAACCCTACAATGAGCAGTTCTTC.

The chain joins TRBV4-1 to TRBJ1-1; D gene ambiguous. The CDR3 covers 14 residues. The V gene's germline CDR1 is MGHRA and CDR2 YSYEKL. V lost 0 bases, J lost 5 bases, and 10 bases lay in between. CDR3 sequence: CASSQDGVRTEAFF. Here the CDR3 DNA reads TGCGCCAGCAGCCAAGATGGCGTAAGGACTGAAGCTTTCTTT.

This clonotype has more than one count but fewer than ten. The chain couples TRBV7-2 to TRBJ2-5; the D gene is possibly TRBD1 (5 bases). Trimming left V 7 bases short and J 1 base short, with 16 bases between. CDR3 length: 15 residues. Germline CDR1 reads SGHTA; CDR2 reads FQGNSA. The chain's CDR3 is CASTPLGLVQETQYF. For the CDR3, the DNA is TGTGCCAGCACGCCACTGGGGCTAGTCCAAGAGACCCAGTACTTC.

This clonotype was detected only a few times. V gene TRBV4-1 combines with J gene TRBJ2-7, with 10 bases lining up with TRBD2. CDR3 size: 15 residues. Germline V CDR1 and CDR2: MGHRA, YSYEKL. With 2 bases clipped from V and 4 bases from J, the junction kept 5 bases outside the gene matches. DNA for the CDR3: TGCGCCAGCAGCCAAATGGCTAGCGGGAGTTACGAGCAGTACTTC. As protein: CASSQMASGSYEQYF.

The J gene is TRBJ2-4, the V gene TRBV28, with 8 positions matching TRBD2. The CDR3 runs to 15 residues. The germline gives CDR1 MDHEN, CDR2 SYDVKM. The junction had 12 bases not matched to a gene; V was cut back by 6 bases and J by 8 bases. CDR3 residues: CASSSDWTSRDIQYF. The CDR3 DNA follows: TGTGCCAGCAGCTCAGACTGGACTAGCCGGGACATTCAGTACTTC.

This clonotype was picked up a small number of times. The rearrangement links TRBV7-2 to TRBJ2-1; 8 positions match TRBD2. From germline, CDR1 is SGHTA and CDR2 FQGNSA. The CDR3 is made up of 15 amino acids. V was clipped by 1 base and J by 4 bases; unmatched bases: 3. CDR3 protein: CASSLGSSGYNEQFF. CDR3 coding DNA: TGTGCCAGCAGCTTAGGGTCTAGCGGGTACAATGAGCAGTTCTTC.